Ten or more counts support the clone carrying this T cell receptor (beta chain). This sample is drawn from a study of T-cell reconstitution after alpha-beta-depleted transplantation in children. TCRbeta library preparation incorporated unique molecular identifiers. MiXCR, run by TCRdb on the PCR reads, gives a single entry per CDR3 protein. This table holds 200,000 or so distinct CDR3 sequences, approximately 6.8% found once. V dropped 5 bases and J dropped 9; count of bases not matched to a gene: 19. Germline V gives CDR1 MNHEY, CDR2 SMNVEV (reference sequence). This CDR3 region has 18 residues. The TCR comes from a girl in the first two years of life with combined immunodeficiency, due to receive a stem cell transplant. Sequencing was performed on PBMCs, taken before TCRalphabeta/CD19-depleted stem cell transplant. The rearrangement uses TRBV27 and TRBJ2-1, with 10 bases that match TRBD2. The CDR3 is CASSQRGGRGPGRSEQFF. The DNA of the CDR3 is TGTGCCAGCAGTCAGCGGGGGGGCCGGGGTCCCGGTCGTAGTGAGCAGTTCTTC.